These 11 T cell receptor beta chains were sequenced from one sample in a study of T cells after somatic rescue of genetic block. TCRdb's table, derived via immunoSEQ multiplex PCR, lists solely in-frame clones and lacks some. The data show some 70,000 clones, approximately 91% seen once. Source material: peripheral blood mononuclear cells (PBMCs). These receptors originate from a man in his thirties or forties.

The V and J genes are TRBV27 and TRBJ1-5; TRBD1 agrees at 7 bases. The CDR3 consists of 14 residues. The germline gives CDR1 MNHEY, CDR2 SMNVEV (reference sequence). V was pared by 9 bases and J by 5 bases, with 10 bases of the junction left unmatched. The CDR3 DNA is TGTGCCAGTGGGGCCAGGGACAGTTATCAGCCCCAGCATTTT. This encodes CASGARDSYQPQHF.

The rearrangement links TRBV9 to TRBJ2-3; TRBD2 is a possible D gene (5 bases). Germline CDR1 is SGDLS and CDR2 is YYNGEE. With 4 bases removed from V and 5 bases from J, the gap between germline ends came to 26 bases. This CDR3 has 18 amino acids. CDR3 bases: TGTGCCAGCAGCCCATATTCCCCCCAGAGGGTTTTGGGAGATACGCAGTATTTT. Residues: CASSPYSPQRVLGDTQYF. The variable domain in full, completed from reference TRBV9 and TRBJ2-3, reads DSGVTQTPKHLITATGQRVTLRCSPRSGDLSVYWYQQSLDQGLQFLIQYYNGEERAKGNILERFSAQQFPDLHSELNLSSLELGDSALYFCASSPYSPQRVLGDTQYFGPGTRLTVL.

The CDR3 sequence is CASSPRQGYQPQHF. CDR3 bases: TGTGCCAGCAGCCCAAGACAGGGGTATCAGCCCCAGCATTTT. This chain links TRBV7-2 with TRBJ1-5; 8 bases fit TRBD1. CDR3 size: 14 residues. V dropped 5 bases and J dropped 5; count of bases not matched to a gene: 5. Germline V gene lookup returns CDR1 SGHTA and CDR2 FQGNSA.

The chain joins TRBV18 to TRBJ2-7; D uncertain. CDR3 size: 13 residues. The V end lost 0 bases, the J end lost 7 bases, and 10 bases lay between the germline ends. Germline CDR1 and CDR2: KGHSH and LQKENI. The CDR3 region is CASSPPWPREQYF. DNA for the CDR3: TGTGCCAGCTCACCACCGTGGCCGCGGGAGCAGTACTTC.

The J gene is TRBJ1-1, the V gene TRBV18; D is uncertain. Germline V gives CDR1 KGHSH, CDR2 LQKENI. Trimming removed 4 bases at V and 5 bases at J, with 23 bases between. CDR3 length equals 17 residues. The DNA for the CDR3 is TGTGCCAGCTCACGGAATTGGCGGGGAAACGGTGCAACTGAAGCTTTCTTT. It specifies CASSRNWRGNGATEAFF.

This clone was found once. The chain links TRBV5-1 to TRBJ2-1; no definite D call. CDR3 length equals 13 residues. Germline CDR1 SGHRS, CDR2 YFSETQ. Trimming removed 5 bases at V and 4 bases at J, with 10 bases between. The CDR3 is CASRIGRYNEQFF. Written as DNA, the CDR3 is TGCGCCAGCAGGATCGGACGGTACAATGAGCAGTTCTTC.

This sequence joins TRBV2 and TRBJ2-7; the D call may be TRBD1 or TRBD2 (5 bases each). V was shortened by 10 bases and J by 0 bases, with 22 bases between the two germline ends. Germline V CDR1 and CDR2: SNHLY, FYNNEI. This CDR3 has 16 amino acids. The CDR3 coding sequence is TGTGCCATCACTGGCCGGGACGCAAGGAGCTCCTACGAGCAGTACTTC. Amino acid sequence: CAITGRDARSSYEQYF.

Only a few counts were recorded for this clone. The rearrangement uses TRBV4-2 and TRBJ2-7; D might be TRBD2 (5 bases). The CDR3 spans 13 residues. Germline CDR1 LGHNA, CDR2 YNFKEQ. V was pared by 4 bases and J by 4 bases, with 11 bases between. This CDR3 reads CASSLSPGYEQYF. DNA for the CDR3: TGTGCCAGCAGCCTTTCACCGGGGTACGAGCAGTACTTC.

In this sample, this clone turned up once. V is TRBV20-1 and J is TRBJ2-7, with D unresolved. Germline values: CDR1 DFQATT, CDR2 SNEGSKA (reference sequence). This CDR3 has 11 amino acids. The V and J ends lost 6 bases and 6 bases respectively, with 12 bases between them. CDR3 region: CSAPKGREQYF. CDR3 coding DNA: TGCAGTGCACCAAAAGGGCGCGAGCAGTACTTC.

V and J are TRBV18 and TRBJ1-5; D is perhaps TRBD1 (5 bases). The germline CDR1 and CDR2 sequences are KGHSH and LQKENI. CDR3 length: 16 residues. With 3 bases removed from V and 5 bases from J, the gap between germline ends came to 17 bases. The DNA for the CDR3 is TGTGCCAGCTCACCCCAAGGGGCAGGCTACCATCAGCCCCAGCATTTT. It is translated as CASSPQGAGYHQPQHF.

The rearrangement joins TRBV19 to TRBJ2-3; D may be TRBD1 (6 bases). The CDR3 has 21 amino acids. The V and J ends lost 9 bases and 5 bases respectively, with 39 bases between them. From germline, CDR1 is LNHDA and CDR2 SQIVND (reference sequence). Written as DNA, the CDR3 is TGTGCCAGAGCTCAAGGGGTCCCTTATTCGCACAGGGCCGCGGATGAAGATACGCAGTATTTT. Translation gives CARAQGVPYSHRAADEDTQYF.